A selection of T cell receptor beta chains follows, all from one sample in a study of T cells in Graves' hyperthyroidism and ophthalmopathy. TCRdb recomputed calls from the multiplex PCR reads with MiXCR, one row per CDR3 protein. There are hundreds of thousands of distinct CDR3 sequences in the sample; about 14% occur only once, and around 4.1% lies in the top ten. The specimen sequenced was blood. The receptors shown here come from a middle-aged woman with Graves' ophthalmopathy. Each CDR3 is given with its conserved first and last residue.

j_call: TRBJ1-2; v_call: TRBV28; cdr3_aa: CASSRFRAGEDYGYTF
j_call: TRBJ1-1; v_call: TRBV20-1; cdr3_aa: CSARDRRRSTEAFF
j_call: TRBJ2-7; v_call: TRBV7-3; cdr3_aa: CASSPTSGSFYEQYF
j_call: TRBJ2-7; v_call: TRBV6-4; cdr3_aa: CASSPPGLAGGPPPSDEQYF
j_call: TRBJ2-6; v_call: TRBV7-2; cdr3_aa: CASSPRTGTGANVLTF
j_call: TRBJ1-1; v_call: TRBV5-1; cdr3_aa: CASSFNRQGVMNTEAFF
j_call: TRBJ2-2; v_call: TRBV28; cdr3_aa: CASTLGGSANTGELFF
j_call: TRBJ2-7; v_call: TRBV2; cdr3_aa: CASSTAGGYEQYF
j_call: TRBJ1-2; v_call: TRBV29-1; cdr3_aa: CSVVLVGGYTF
j_call: TRBJ2-5; v_call: TRBV7-9; cdr3_aa: CASSKEETQYF
j_call: TRBJ2-7; v_call: TRBV12-3/TRBV12-4; cdr3_aa: CASTERVGYEQYF
j_call: TRBJ2-5; v_call: TRBV20-1; cdr3_aa: CSAPGQGVETQYF
j_call: TRBJ2-7; v_call: TRBV25-1; cdr3_aa: CASSEGNEQYF
j_call: TRBJ1-1; v_call: TRBV5-1; cdr3_aa: CASSITLNAEAFF
j_call: TRBJ1-2; v_call: TRBV7-8; cdr3_aa: CASSWGFEGYTF
j_call: TRBJ1-1; v_call: TRBV25-1; cdr3_aa: CASSDEWEAFF
j_call: TRBJ2-5; v_call: TRBV12-3/TRBV12-4; cdr3_aa: CASSGGVPGGETQYF
j_call: TRBJ2-7; v_call: TRBV6-5; cdr3_aa: CASNWDRAEQYF
j_call: TRBJ1-6; v_call: TRBV5-1; cdr3_aa: CASSSRTGDDSPLHF
j_call: TRBJ1-2; v_call: TRBV7-8; cdr3_aa: CASSLGQGWGYTF
j_call: TRBJ1-5; v_call: TRBV6-5; cdr3_aa: CASSYSTGGDQPQHF
j_call: TRBJ1-2; v_call: TRBV28; cdr3_aa: CASSPADRNYGYTF
j_call: TRBJ1-5; v_call: TRBV19; cdr3_aa: CASSIERGPNTINLYNQPQHF
j_call: TRBJ2-2; v_call: TRBV7-2; cdr3_aa: CASSSHWDTGELFF
j_call: TRBJ1-1; v_call: TRBV5-5; cdr3_aa: CASSFKRDRDTEAFF
j_call: TRBJ1-1; v_call: TRBV6-1; cdr3_aa: CASSETDLNTEAFF
j_call: TRBJ1-1; v_call: TRBV5-1; cdr3_aa: CASSLRQGPDNTEAFF
j_call: TRBJ2-7; v_call: TRBV2; cdr3_aa: CASRLTGAGVHEQYF
j_call: TRBJ2-5; v_call: TRBV6-5; cdr3_aa: CASSYTLQETQYF
j_call: TRBJ2-7; v_call: TRBV7-2; cdr3_aa: CASSFKWGPYEQYF
j_call: TRBJ1-1; v_call: TRBV28; cdr3_aa: CASSLTGVWGTEAFF
j_call: TRBJ1-3; v_call: TRBV7-9; cdr3_aa: CASSLVQGSSGNTIYF
j_call: TRBJ1-5; v_call: TRBV6-1; cdr3_aa: CASMTDKRAQHF
j_call: TRBJ2-2; v_call: TRBV29-1; cdr3_aa: CSVGAGVTGELFF
j_call: TRBJ1-2; v_call: TRBV30; cdr3_aa: CAYPEGDRGGYTF
j_call: TRBJ2-2; v_call: TRBV28; cdr3_aa: CASSLLAGASTGELFF
j_call: TRBJ1-1; v_call: TRBV18; cdr3_aa: CASSPPRGTNTEAFF
j_call: TRBJ1-1; v_call: TRBV5-1; cdr3_aa: CASSSQGDLGAFF
j_call: TRBJ2-7; v_call: TRBV6-2/TRBV6-3; cdr3_aa: CASRRFDSSYEQYF
j_call: TRBJ2-5; v_call: TRBV7-9; cdr3_aa: CASSLPPGRMKETQYF
j_call: TRBJ1-5; v_call: TRBV28; cdr3_aa: CASSKSYQGQPQHF
j_call: TRBJ2-2; v_call: TRBV12-3/TRBV12-4; cdr3_aa: CASSWGTGELFF
j_call: TRBJ2-5; v_call: TRBV11-1; cdr3_aa: CASSSRGGDPEGETQYF
j_call: TRBJ1-5; v_call: TRBV27; cdr3_aa: CASSPFIAGPDQPQHF
j_call: TRBJ1-6; v_call: TRBV28; cdr3_aa: CASSLKDSPLHF
j_call: TRBJ2-5; v_call: TRBV19; cdr3_aa: CASSISGVVETQYF
j_call: TRBJ1-1; v_call: TRBV27; cdr3_aa: CASSFGNGNTEAFF
j_call: TRBJ1-5; v_call: TRBV6-1; cdr3_aa: CASSEAGVGNQPQHF
j_call: TRBJ2-2; v_call: TRBV20-1; cdr3_aa: CSARDPGTGELFF
j_call: TRBJ2-5; v_call: TRBV11-2; cdr3_aa: CASSDSHLQETQYF